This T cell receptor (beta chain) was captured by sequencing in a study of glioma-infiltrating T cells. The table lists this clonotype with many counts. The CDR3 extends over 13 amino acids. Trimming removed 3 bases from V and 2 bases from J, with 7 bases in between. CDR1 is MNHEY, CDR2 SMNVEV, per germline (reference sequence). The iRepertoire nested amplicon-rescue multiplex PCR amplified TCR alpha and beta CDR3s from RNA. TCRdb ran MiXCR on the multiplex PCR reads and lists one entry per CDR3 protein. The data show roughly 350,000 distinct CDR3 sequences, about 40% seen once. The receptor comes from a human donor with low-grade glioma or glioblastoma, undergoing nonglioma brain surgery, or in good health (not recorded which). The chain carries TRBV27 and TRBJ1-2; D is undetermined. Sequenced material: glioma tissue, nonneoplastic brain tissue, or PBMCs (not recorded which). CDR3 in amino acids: CASSFRANYGYTF. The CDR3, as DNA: TGTGCCAGCAGTTTCCGGGCCAACTATGGCTACACCTTC.